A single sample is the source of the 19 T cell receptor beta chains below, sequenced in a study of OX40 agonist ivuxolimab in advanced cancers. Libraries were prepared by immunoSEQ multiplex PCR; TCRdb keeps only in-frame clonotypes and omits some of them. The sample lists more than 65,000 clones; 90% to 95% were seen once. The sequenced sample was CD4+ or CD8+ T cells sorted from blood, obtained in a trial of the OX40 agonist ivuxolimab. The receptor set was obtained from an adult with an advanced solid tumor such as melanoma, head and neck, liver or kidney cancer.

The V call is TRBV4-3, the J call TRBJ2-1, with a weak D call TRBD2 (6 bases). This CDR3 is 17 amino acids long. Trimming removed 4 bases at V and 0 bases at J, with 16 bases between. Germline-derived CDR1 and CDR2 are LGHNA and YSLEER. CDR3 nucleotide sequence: TGCGCCAGCAGCCCTGACCTAGCGCGCAGCTCCTACAATGAGCAGTTCTTC. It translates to CASSPDLARSSYNEQFF.

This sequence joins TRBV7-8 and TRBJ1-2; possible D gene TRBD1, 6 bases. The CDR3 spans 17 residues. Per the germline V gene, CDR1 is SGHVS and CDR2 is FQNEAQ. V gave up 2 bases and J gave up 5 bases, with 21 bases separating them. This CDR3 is CASSLPRTGFNSYGYTF. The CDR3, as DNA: TGTGCCAGCAGCTTACCCCGAACAGGGTTCAATTCGTATGGCTACACCTTC.

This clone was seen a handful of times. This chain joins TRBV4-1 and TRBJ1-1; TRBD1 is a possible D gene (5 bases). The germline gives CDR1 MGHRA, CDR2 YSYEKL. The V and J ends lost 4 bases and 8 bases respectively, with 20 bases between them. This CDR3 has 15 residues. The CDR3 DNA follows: TGCGCCAGCAGCCTTGGTAGGGACTTAGGAAGGGAAGCTTTCTTT. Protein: CASSLGRDLGREAFF.

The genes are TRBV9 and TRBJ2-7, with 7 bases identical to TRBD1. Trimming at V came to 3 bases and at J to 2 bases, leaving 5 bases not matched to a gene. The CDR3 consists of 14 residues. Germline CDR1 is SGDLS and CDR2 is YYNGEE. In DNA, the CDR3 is TGTGCCAGCAGCGCACCGGGACAGACCTACGAGCAGTACTTC. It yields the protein CASSAPGQTYEQYF.

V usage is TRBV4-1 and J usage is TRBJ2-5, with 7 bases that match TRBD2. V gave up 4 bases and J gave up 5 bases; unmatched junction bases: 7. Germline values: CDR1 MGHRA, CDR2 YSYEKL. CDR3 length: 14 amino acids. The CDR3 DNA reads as TGCGCCAGCAGCCGACTTGAGGGAGGGGAGACCCAGTACTTC. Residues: CASSRLEGGETQYF.

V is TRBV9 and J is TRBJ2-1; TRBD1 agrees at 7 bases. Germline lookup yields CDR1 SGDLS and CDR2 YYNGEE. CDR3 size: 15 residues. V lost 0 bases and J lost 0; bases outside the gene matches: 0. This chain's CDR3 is CASSVGDSSYNEQFF. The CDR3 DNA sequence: TGTGCCAGCAGCGTAGGGGACAGCTCCTACAATGAGCAGTTCTTC.

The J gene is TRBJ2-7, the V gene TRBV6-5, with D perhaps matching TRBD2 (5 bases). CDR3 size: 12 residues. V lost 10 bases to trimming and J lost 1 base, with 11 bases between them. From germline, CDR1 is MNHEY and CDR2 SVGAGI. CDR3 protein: CATAGHSYEQYF. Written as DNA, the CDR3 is TGTGCCACTGCGGGCCATTCCTACGAGCAGTACTTC.

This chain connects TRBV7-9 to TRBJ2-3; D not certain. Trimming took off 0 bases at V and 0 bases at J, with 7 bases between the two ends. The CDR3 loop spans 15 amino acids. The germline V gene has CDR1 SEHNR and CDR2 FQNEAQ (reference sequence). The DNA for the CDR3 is TGTGCCAGCAGCTTAGCCGGCAGGAGCACAGATACGCAGTATTTT. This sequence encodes CASSLAGRSTDTQYF. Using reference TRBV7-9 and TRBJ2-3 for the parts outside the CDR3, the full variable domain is DTGVSQNPRHKITKRGQNVTFRCDPISEHNRLYWYRQTLGQGPEFLTYFQNEAQLEKSRLLSDRFSAERPKGSFSTLEIQRTEQGDSAMYLCASSLAGRSTDTQYFGPGTRLTVL.

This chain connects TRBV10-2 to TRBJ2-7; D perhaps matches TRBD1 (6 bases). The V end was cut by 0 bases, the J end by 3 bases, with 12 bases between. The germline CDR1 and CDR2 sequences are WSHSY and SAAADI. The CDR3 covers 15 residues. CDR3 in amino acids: CASSESQGTVYEQYF. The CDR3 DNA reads TGCGCCAGCAGTGAGTCCCAGGGGACGGTCTACGAGCAGTACTTC.

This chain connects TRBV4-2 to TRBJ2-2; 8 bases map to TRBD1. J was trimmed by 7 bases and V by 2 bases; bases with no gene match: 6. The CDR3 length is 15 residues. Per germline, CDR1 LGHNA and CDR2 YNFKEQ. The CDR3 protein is CASSQLGQGIGELFF. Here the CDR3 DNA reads TGTGCCAGCAGCCAATTAGGACAGGGAATCGGGGAGCTGTTTTTT.

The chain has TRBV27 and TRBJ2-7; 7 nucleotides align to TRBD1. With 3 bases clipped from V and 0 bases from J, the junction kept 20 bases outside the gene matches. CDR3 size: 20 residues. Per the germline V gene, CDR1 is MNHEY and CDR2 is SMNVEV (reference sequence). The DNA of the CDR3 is TGTGCCAGCAGTTTTTCCGGGACAGAGTACCCCCGCGCTAGCTCCTACGAGCAGTACTTC. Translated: CASSFSGTEYPRASSYEQYF.

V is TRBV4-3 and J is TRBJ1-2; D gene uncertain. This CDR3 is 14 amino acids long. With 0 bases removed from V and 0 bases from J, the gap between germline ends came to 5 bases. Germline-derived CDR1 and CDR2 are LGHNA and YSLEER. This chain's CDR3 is CASSQDVANYGYTF. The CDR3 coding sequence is TGCGCCAGCAGCCAAGATGTAGCTAACTATGGCTACACCTTC.

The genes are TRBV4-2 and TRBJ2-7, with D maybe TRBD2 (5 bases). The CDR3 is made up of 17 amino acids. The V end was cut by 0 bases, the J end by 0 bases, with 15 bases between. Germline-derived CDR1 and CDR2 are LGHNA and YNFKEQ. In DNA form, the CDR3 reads TGTGCCAGCAGCCAAGATGGAGGTGGCGCTAGCTCCTACGAGCAGTACTTC. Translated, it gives CASSQDGGGASSYEQYF.

The DNA for the CDR3 is TGTGCCAGCAGCGTCGGGACGTGGGGTGAAAAACTGTTTTTT. It translates to CASSVGTWGEKLFF. V gene TRBV7-8 combines with J gene TRBJ1-4; TRBD1 might be the D (5 bases). Germline V gene lookup returns CDR1 SGHVS and CDR2 FQNEAQ. The V and J ends lost 5 bases and 7 bases respectively, with 14 bases between them. The CDR3 runs to 14 residues.

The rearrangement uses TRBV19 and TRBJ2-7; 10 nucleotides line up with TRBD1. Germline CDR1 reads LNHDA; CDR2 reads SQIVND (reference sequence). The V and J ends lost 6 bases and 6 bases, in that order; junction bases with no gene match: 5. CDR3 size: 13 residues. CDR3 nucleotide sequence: TGTGCCAGTAGCCGTGGGACAGGGGTCGAGCAGTACTTC. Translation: CASSRGTGVEQYF.

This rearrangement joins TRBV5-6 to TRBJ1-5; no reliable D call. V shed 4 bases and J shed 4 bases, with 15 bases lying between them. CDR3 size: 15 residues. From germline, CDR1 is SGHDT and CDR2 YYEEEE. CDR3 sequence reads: CASSPRAAPNQPQHF. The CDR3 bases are TGTGCCAGCAGCCCCCGGGCGGCCCCAAATCAGCCCCAGCATTTT.

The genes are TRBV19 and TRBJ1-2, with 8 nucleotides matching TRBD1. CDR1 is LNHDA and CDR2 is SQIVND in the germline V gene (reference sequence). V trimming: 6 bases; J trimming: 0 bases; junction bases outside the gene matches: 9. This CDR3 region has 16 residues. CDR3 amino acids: CASSPGQGPTNYGYTF. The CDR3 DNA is TGTGCCAGTAGCCCCGGACAGGGACCCACTAACTATGGCTACACCTTC.

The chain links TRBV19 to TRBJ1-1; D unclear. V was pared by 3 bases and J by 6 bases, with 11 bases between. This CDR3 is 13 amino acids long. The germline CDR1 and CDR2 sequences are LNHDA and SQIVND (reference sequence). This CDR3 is CASSIVPSAEAFF. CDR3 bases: TGTGCCAGTAGTATTGTTCCATCCGCTGAAGCTTTCTTT. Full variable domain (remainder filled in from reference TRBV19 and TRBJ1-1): DGGITQSPKYLFRKEGQNVTLSCEQNLNHDAMYWYRQDPGQGLRLIYYSQIVNDFQKGDIAEGYSVSREKKESFPLTVTSAQKNPTAFYLCASSIVPSAEAFFGQGTRLTVV.

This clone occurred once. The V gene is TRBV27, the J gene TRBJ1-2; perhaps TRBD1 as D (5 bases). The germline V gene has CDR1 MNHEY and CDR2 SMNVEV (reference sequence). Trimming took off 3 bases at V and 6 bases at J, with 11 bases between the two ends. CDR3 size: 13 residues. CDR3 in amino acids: CASSFVGADGYTF. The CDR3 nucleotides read TGTGCCAGCAGTTTTGTAGGGGCGGATGGCTACACCTTC.